This T cell receptor beta chain emerged from a study of blood T cell repertoires in COVID-19. In the study overall: Collection of acute and convalescent COVID-19 samples took place in the United States, Italy and Spain. Sample material is recorded as cDNA or gDNA derived from T cells, B-cell-depleted T cells, or PBMCs.

A few counts support this clone. The CDR3 runs 13 residues. V was shortened by 5 bases and J by 5 bases, with 15 bases between the two germline ends. In germline, CDR1 is SQVTM, CDR2 ANQGSEA. As processed by the authors: By means of reference gene primer amplification, nucleated cell counts were estimated. Generated by immunoSEQ multiplex PCR, the TCRdb table keeps only in-frame clones and is missing some. From that table come the V and J calls and clone size; the DNA was used to work out D and trimming. Of 210,000 or so clones in the sample, about 83% were seen once. The V and J genes are TRBV29-1 and TRBJ1-1; D uncertain. Sequencing was carried out using peripheral blood. The origin of this receptor is a woman aged 70-85 years with active or convalescent COVID-19. CDR3 in amino acids: CSVSSIRGTEAFF. CDR3 sequence (DNA): TGCAGCGTTTCTTCGATTCGAGGTACTGAAGCTTTCTTT.